A single sample is the source of the 25 T cell receptor beta chains below, sequenced in a study of T cell changes during pregnancy in multiple sclerosis. This table comes from immunoSEQ multiplex PCR, and its TCRdb copy is limited to in-frame clones, with some not included. The repertoire holds about 84,000 clones, with 90% to 95% as singletons. The sequencing here drew on peripheral blood, taken in the second trimester of pregnancy. The receptors were gathered from a female donor in good health, enrolled as a control in a pregnancy study.

The chain links TRBV5-1 to TRBJ1-1; D not resolved. V lost 4 bases and J lost 2, with 9 bases in between. The CDR3 runs to 13 residues. The germline gives CDR1 SGHRS, CDR2 YFSETQ. This CDR3 is CASSRGFNTEAFF. The CDR3 nucleotides read TGCGCCAGCAGCCGCGGTTTCAACACTGAAGCTTTCTTT.

In its sample, this clone was seen once. The gene calls are TRBV10-3 and TRBJ1-1; 7 bases are a match to TRBD1. CDR1 and CDR2 (germline): ENHRY, SYGVKD. V was pared by 10 bases and J by 1 base, with 12 bases of the junction left unmatched. This CDR3 is built from 15 residues. The chain's CDR3 is CATLSSWTGNTEAFF. The CDR3, as DNA: TGTGCCACCTTATCATCCTGGACAGGGAACACTGAAGCTTTCTTT.

This clone was observed once. The V call is TRBV7-8, the J call TRBJ2-1; 15 nucleotides match TRBD2. Germline assignment: CDR1 SGHVS and CDR2 FQNEAQ. This CDR3 has 16 residues. J lost 6 bases, V lost 5 bases, and 5 bases had no gene match. CDR3 nucleotides: TGTGCCAGCAGCGCTGGGACTAGCGGGAGGAGCAATGAGCAGTTCTTC. It encodes CASSAGTSGRSNEQFF.

The chain recombines TRBV6-5 with TRBJ1-1, with 8 bases matching TRBD1. Trimming removed 3 bases from V and 4 bases from J; junction bases left unmatched: 7. CDR1 and CDR2 from the germline V gene are MNHEY and SVGAGI. The CDR3 extends over 15 amino acids. Here the CDR3 reads CASSYLPGQVTEAFF. The CDR3 DNA follows: TGTGCCAGCAGTTATTTACCGGGACAGGTCACTGAAGCTTTCTTT.

This chain connects TRBV28 to TRBJ2-7; 7 bases fit TRBD1. This CDR3 is built from 16 residues. The germline CDR1 and CDR2 sequences are MDHEN and SYDVKM. V lost 5 bases, J lost 3 bases, and 13 bases stayed unmatched. The CDR3 region is CASSRPETGFDYEQYF. CDR3 sequence (DNA): TGTGCCAGCAGTCGACCAGAGACAGGGTTTGACTACGAGCAGTACTTC.

This chain links TRBV27 with TRBJ2-2; TRBD2 agrees at 8 bases. After removal of 1 base from V and 7 bases from J, the junction contained 2 bases not matched to a gene. Looked up from germline, CDR1 is MNHEY and CDR2 is SMNVEV (reference sequence). This CDR3 is 14 amino acids long. CDR3 sequence reads: CASSLYGTSGELFF. The DNA of the CDR3 is TGTGCCAGCAGTTTATACGGGACTAGCGGGGAGCTGTTTTTT.

CDR3: CASSFITSGSSYEQYF. CDR3 bases: TGCGCCAGCAGCTTCATAACTAGCGGAAGCTCCTACGAGCAGTACTTC. The gene calls are TRBV5-1 and TRBJ2-7; TRBD2 agrees at 8 bases. The CDR3 is 16 amino acids. The V and J ends lost 2 bases and 0 bases, in that order; junction bases with no gene match: 7. Germline V gene lookup returns CDR1 SGHRS and CDR2 YFSETQ.

This chain links TRBV18 with TRBJ2-7, with D tentatively TRBD1 (5 bases). CDR3 length: 14 amino acids. The V gene lost 3 bases and the J gene lost 0 bases, with 9 bases spanning the gap. Germline V gives CDR1 KGHSH, CDR2 LQKENI. CDR3 amino acids: CASSPSDSSYEQYF. DNA of the CDR3: TGTGCCAGCTCACCCTCTGACAGCTCCTACGAGCAGTACTTC.

J is TRBJ1-5 and V is TRBV10-3; the D is unclear. The CDR3 runs to 16 residues. Trimming shortened V by 3 bases and J by 3 bases, and 15 bases separated the two germline ends. Germline values: CDR1 ENHRY, CDR2 SYGVKD. The CDR3 reads CAISEVVVTNNQPQHF. The CDR3 coding sequence is TGTGCCATCAGTGAAGTTGTGGTGACAAACAATCAGCCCCAGCATTTT.

The chain couples TRBV28 to TRBJ2-1, with D possibly TRBD2 on 5 matching bases. This CDR3 contains 16 residues. V lost 5 bases, J lost 6 bases, and 20 bases lay in between. Germline values: CDR1 MDHEN, CDR2 SYDVKM. The CDR3 DNA sequence: TGTGCCAGCAGTACCCCTCTGGGCGGGTTTAGCAATGAGCAGTTCTTC. Protein sequence: CASSTPLGGFSNEQFF.

The chain uses TRBV7-2 and TRBJ2-7; 7 nucleotides align to TRBD2. V trimming: 0 bases; J trimming: 1 base; junction bases outside the gene matches: 6. The CDR3 runs to 16 residues. CDR1 SGHTA and CDR2 FQGNSA come from the germline V gene. The DNA of the CDR3 is TGTGCCAGCAGCTTAGCGGGGCTAGCGGATTCCTACGAGCAGTACTTC. Translating gives CASSLAGLADSYEQYF.

The V and J genes are TRBV7-2 and TRBJ2-5; tentatively, D is TRBD1 (7 bases). V was trimmed by 2 bases and J by 7 bases, leaving 11 bases between them. The CDR3 runs to 13 residues. The V gene's germline CDR1 is SGHTA and CDR2 FQGNSA. CDR3 bases: TGTGCCAGCAGCTTAAGACAGGGAGGGACCCAGTACTTC. Its translation: CASSLRQGGTQYF.

The rearrangement links TRBV11-3 to TRBJ2-1, with D perhaps matching TRBD1 (6 bases). Looked up from germline, CDR1 is SGHNT and CDR2 is YENEEA. This CDR3 spans 15 amino acids. Trimming pared 1 base from V and 5 bases from J, leaving 12 bases between. The CDR3 spells CASSLVGRGNNEQFF. As DNA, the CDR3 is TGTGCCAGCAGCTTAGTCGGAAGGGGGAACAATGAGCAGTTCTTC.

The CDR3 DNA follows: TGTGCCAGTAGTCCACGTCGGGCCCAGTACTTC. Protein sequence: CASSPRRAQYF. V and J are TRBV19 and TRBJ2-5, with D unresolved. V lost 5 bases to trimming and J lost 9 bases, with 10 bases between them. The germline V gene has CDR1 LNHDA and CDR2 SQIVND (reference sequence). CDR3 length equals 11 residues.

The genes are TRBV5-5 and TRBJ2-5; D possibly corresponds to TRBD2 (7 bases). Per germline, CDR1 SGHKS and CDR2 YYEKEE (reference sequence). This CDR3 has 15 residues. The germline V and J ends were trimmed by 5 bases and 3 bases, with 17 bases remaining between them. As DNA, the CDR3 is TGTGCCAGCAGTTTACAAGGGGGGGGTGAAGAGACCCAGTACTTC. Protein: CASSLQGGGEETQYF.

The genes are TRBV5-1 and TRBJ2-7, with D possibly being TRBD2 (5 bases). Germline V gene sequence: CDR1 SGHRS, CDR2 YFSETQ. The CDR3 sequence is 15 residues long. Trimming pared 0 bases from V and 0 bases from J, leaving 10 bases between. The CDR3 DNA follows: TGCGCCAGCAGCTTGGACCCGGGGAGCTCCTACGAGCAGTACTTC. Protein: CASSLDPGSSYEQYF.

V gene TRBV7-2 combines with J gene TRBJ2-7, with TRBD2 matching over 13 bases. The CDR3 sequence is 16 residues long. Germline CDR1 reads SGHTA; CDR2 reads FQGNSA. After removal of 0 bases from V and 5 bases from J, the junction contained 4 bases not matched to a gene. CDR3 protein: CASSLAWTSGSNEQYF. CDR3 in DNA: TGTGCCAGCAGCTTAGCTTGGACTAGCGGGAGTAACGAGCAGTACTTC.

The chain recombines TRBV5-1 with TRBJ2-1; no firm D call. CDR1 and CDR2 (germline): SGHRS, YFSETQ. Trimming pared 0 bases from V and 4 bases from J, leaving 14 bases between. This CDR3 comprises 16 residues. The CDR3 DNA reads as TGCGCCAGCAGCTTGGAGGAGACCTCCCGTTACAATGAGCAGTTCTTC. Encoded protein: CASSLEETSRYNEQFF.

The chain couples TRBV9 to TRBJ2-1, with D possibly matching TRBD2 (6 bases). CDR1 and CDR2 from the germline V gene are SGDLS and YYNGEE. CDR3 length equals 15 residues. V dropped 0 bases and J dropped 0 bases, with 7 bases sitting between them. CDR3 bases: TGTGCCAGCAGCGTAGGTAGCGGCTCCTACAATGAGCAGTTCTTC. It encodes CASSVGSGSYNEQFF.

The chain joins TRBV29-1 to TRBJ2-1; TRBD2 matches 9 bases. The J segment lost 0 bases and the V segment lost 1 base, leaving 10 bases of the junction unmatched. The CDR3 spans 18 residues. CDR1 and CDR2 from the germline V gene are SQVTM and ANQGSEA. Here the CDR3 DNA reads TGCAGCGTTGAAGGACTAGCGGAGGGTTCCAGCTCCTACAATGAGCAGTTCTTC. Translating gives CSVEGLAEGSSSYNEQFF.

The CDR3 DNA follows: TGTGCCAGCAGCCAAGATGGACATTTGAACGGGGAGCTGTTTTTT. It specifies CASSQDGHLNGELFF. This sequence joins TRBV4-2 and TRBJ2-2; the D gene is possibly TRBD1 (5 bases). Trimming shortened V by 0 bases and J by 7 bases, and 12 bases separated the two germline ends. The germline V gene encodes CDR1 LGHNA and CDR2 YNFKEQ. The CDR3 is made up of 15 amino acids.

V and J are TRBV5-5 and TRBJ2-7, with TRBD1 identical over 8 bases. CDR1 and CDR2 from the germline V gene are SGHKS and YYEKEE (reference sequence). Germline trimming cut 4 bases from V and 4 bases from J; bases unmatched to any gene: 4. The CDR3 covers 13 residues. CDR3 loop: CASSGDRIYEQYF. The CDR3 coding sequence is TGTGCCAGCAGCGGGGACAGGATTTACGAGCAGTACTTC.

The V and J genes are TRBV5-1 and TRBJ2-7; 12 bases agree with TRBD1. The V gene end was trimmed by 0 bases and the J gene end by 9 bases; junction bases not matched to a gene: 10. CDR3 length: 16 residues. Germline assignment: CDR1 SGHRS and CDR2 YFSETQ. The CDR3 sequence: CASSLVPTGTGGGQYF. The CDR3 region has the DNA TGCGCCAGCAGCTTGGTCCCCACCGGGACAGGGGGCGGGCAGTACTTC.

In this sample, this clone turned up a few times. This chain uses TRBV19 with TRBJ1-2; TRBD1 matches at 8 bases. The CDR3 totals 14 residues. V was clipped by 3 bases and J by 7 bases; unmatched bases: 7. CDR1 and CDR2 (germline): LNHDA, SQIVND (reference sequence). The CDR3 region is CASSIRTGTGGYTF. The DNA of the CDR3 is TGTGCCAGTAGTATTCGGACAGGGACGGGTGGCTACACCTTC.

V and J are TRBV5-4 and TRBJ2-4; 8 bases map to TRBD2. The CDR3 loop spans 16 amino acids. The germline CDR1 and CDR2 sequences are SGHNT and YYREEE (reference sequence). The trim removed 4 bases at V and 3 bases at J, leaving 9 bases unmatched. The CDR3 nucleotides are TGTGCCAGCAGCCCGAGCGGGAGTGGCTTCAAAAACATTCAGTACTTC. It specifies CASSPSGSGFKNIQYF.